This TCR beta chain was profiled in a study of Graves' ophthalmopathy and Graves' hyperthyroidism. Study-level information: The collection of peripheral blood took place at initial diagnosis, before any treatment.

Hyperthyroidism was considered stable when no ophthalmopathy appeared within 18 months of follow-up. As to this clonotype: Its antigen is still unknown.

The CDR3 runs to 17 residues. Germline assignment: CDR1 SGHRS and CDR2 YFSETQ. V gave up 3 bases and J gave up 3 bases; unmatched junction bases: 12. Notes on the study in general: Most expanded clonotypes in thyroid above 0.001 frequency also showed up in blood.

Beta-chain TCR CDR3 regions were amplified from RNA transcripts. First-round RT-PCR relied on HTBI primers, and a second-round multiplex PCR came next. TCRdb itself ran the multiplex PCR reads through MiXCR, one entry per CDR3 protein. The data contain more than 300,000 distinct CDR3 sequences, approximately 15% of them singletons. The sample was peripheral blood. The clonotype was recovered from a young woman with stable Graves' hyperthyroidism. The chain joins TRBV5-1 to TRBJ2-7, with 10 bases matching TRBD1. CDR3 sequence (DNA): TGCGCCAGCAGCTCTTTCGCCGGGACAGGGGCGAACTACGAGCAGTACTTC. Translation: CASSSFAGTGANYEQYF.